The clone carrying this T cell receptor (beta chain) was found once. The antigen remains undetermined. The sample originates from a study of CD8+ T cells in alopecia areata. About the study: Treated patients swallowed 5 to 10 mg of oral tofacitinib twice daily.

Peripheral blood and lesional scalp punch biopsies were taken from alopecia areata patients. Study results and limitations: Sharing of TCR sequences between patients (possibly for HLA-related reasons) was less clear than in mice. Scalp sequencing also captures normal skin's resident alphabeta T cells. Lesional scalp, notably in alopecia totalis/universalis, had clonality above that of normal scalp.

This CDR3 contains 17 residues. Germline CDR1 and CDR2: SGHNT and YENEEA. Trimming took off 0 bases at V and 5 bases at J, with 19 bases between the two ends. Sequencing relied on a cDNA template that was reverse transcribed from extracted RNA. Method: immunoSEQ multiplex PCR; TCRdb's copy keeps in-frame clones and lacks some. The table records some 5,000 clones, 60% to 70% of them present only once. This chain joins TRBV11-3 and TRBJ1-1, with D maybe TRBD1 (6 bases). The sequencing used skin, collected at week 0. This receptor was obtained from a human donor with alopecia areata. The CDR3 loop is CASSLEATGMRGTEAFF. The CDR3 region has the DNA TGTGCCAGCAGCTTAGAGGCTACAGGGATGAGGGGTACTGAAGCTTTCTTT.